Below are 32 T cell receptor beta chains sequenced from a single sample in a study of T-cell reconstitution after alpha-beta-depleted transplantation in children. The TCRbeta library incorporated unique molecular identifiers. Via MiXCR, TCRdb re-called the PCR reads, giving one row per CDR3 protein. The top ten clones hold approximately 5% of a sample with around 800,000 distinct CDR3 sequences, 16% of them seen once. The starting material was PBMCs, mostly from graft donor cells, obtained 360 days after TCRalphabeta/CD19-depleted stem cell transplant. The receptors shown here come from a male patient younger than 18 who had a stem cell transplant for acute lymphoblastic leukemia, so the T cells may come from the graft donor.

This clonotype was observed a handful of times. The chain has TRBV12-3 or TRBV12-4 and TRBJ2-7, with 10 bases matching TRBD1. This CDR3 is built from 15 residues. V was clipped by 1 base and J by 5 bases; unmatched bases: 5. The CDR3 is CASSLGGTGVDEQYF. CDR3 in DNA: TGTGCCAGCAGTTTAGGGGGGACAGGGGTCGACGAGCAGTACTTC.

This clonotype was recorded many times. Here the CDR3 DNA reads TGCGCCAGCTCTCCGGGACTAGCCCACAATGAGCAGTTCTTC. It codes for CASSPGLAHNEQFF. This rearrangement joins TRBV5-1 to TRBJ2-1; the match to TRBD2 covers 9 bases. The germline gives CDR1 SGHRS, CDR2 YFSETQ. This CDR3 is 14 amino acids long. With V trimmed by 7 bases and J by 5 bases, 7 bases remained unmatched.

Only a few counts were recorded for this clonotype. J is TRBJ2-1 and V is TRBV24-1; D call uncertain. The CDR3 contains 15 residues. Trimming took 0 bases from V and 7 from J, leaving 12 bases between them. Germline-derived CDR1 and CDR2 are KGHDR and SFDVKD. CDR3 bases: TGTGCCACCAGTGATTTGCGTAGGGTGAAGAATGAGCAGTTCTTC. The encoded protein is CATSDLRRVKNEQFF.

The chain carries TRBV7-3 and TRBJ2-1, with a tentative D call TRBD1 (5 bases). The CDR3 loop spans 15 amino acids. The V gene's germline CDR1 is SGHTA and CDR2 FQGTGA. Trimming pared 3 bases from V and 2 bases from J, leaving 11 bases between. The CDR3 protein is CASSFKVGPYNEQFF. The CDR3 nucleotides are TGTGCCAGCAGCTTCAAAGTGGGGCCCTACAATGAGCAGTTCTTC.

This clonotype was counted ten times or more. This chain uses TRBV6-6 with TRBJ1-1, with D perhaps TRBD1 (5 bases). V lost 5 bases and J 4 bases, leaving 11 bases between the germline ends. Germline V gene lookup returns CDR1 MNHNY and CDR2 SVGAGI (reference sequence). The CDR3 sequence is 13 residues long. CDR3 residues: CASSRDSRTEAFF. In nucleotides, the CDR3 is TGTGCCAGCAGTCGGGACTCTCGCACTGAAGCTTTCTTT.

The V gene is TRBV12-3 or TRBV12-4, the J gene TRBJ2-7; D could derive from TRBD1 or TRBD2 (6 bases each). The CDR3 sequence is 14 residues long. V lost 6 bases and J 2 bases, leaving 14 bases between the germline ends. CDR3 DNA sequence: TGTGCCAGCAGGATTACTAGGGGGGCCTACGAGCAGTACTTC. Protein: CASRITRGAYEQYF.

This clonotype was detected only a few times. CDR3 protein: CAISTPSYEQYF. The CDR3 DNA reads as TGTGCCATCAGCACACCTTCCTACGAGCAGTACTTC. V and J are TRBV10-3 and TRBJ2-7; D is uncertain. Looked up from germline, CDR1 is ENHRY and CDR2 is SYGVKD. The CDR3 consists of 12 residues. V lost 6 bases and J 1 base, leaving 7 bases between the germline ends.

The CDR3 here is CASSPPEVAGNTGELFF. In DNA form, the CDR3 reads TGTGCCAGCTCACCCCCAGAGGTAGCGGGGAACACCGGGGAGCTGTTTTTT. The chain uses TRBV2 and TRBJ2-2; 7 bases are shared with TRBD2. V lost 8 bases and J lost 1; bases outside the gene matches: 13. Germline V gives CDR1 SNHLY, CDR2 FYNNEI. The CDR3 length is 17 residues.

The chain couples TRBV10-3 to TRBJ2-7; D unresolved. Trimming shortened V by 0 bases and J by 1 base, and 4 bases separated the two germline ends. CDR3 size: 13 residues. The germline gives CDR1 ENHRY, CDR2 SYGVKD. The CDR3 bases are TGTGCCATCAGTGAGTCGCGATCCTACGAGCAGTACTTC. This translates into CAISESRSYEQYF.

The rearrangement links TRBV5-1 to TRBJ1-2, with D uncertain. The CDR3 length is 16 residues. The germline CDR1 and CDR2 sequences are SGHRS and YFSETQ. The V end lost 1 base, the J end lost 4 bases, and 17 bases lay between the germline ends. CDR3 loop: CASSLSSFEGGYGYTF. The DNA of the CDR3 is TGCGCCAGCAGCTTGTCGTCCTTTGAGGGAGGCTATGGCTACACCTTC.

This chain uses TRBV6-5 with TRBJ2-1; 10 nucleotides line up with TRBD2. Germline V gene lookup returns CDR1 MNHEY and CDR2 SVGAGI. The V segment lost 0 bases and the J segment 6 bases; nucleotides outside the gene matches: 8. This CDR3 has 17 amino acids. CDR3 loop: CASSYSPPSGGLNEQFF. The CDR3 nucleotides read TGTGCCAGCAGTTACTCCCCGCCTAGCGGGGGACTCAATGAGCAGTTCTTC.

This clonotype has only a few counts. This chain links TRBV7-3 with TRBJ1-2; tentatively, D is TRBD1 (6 bases). V gave up 3 bases and J gave up 4 bases, with 18 bases separating them. Germline values: CDR1 SGHTA, CDR2 FQGTGA. This CDR3 is built from 16 residues. The CDR3 sequence: CASSLGGSGTLYGYTF. The CDR3, as DNA: TGTGCCAGCAGCTTGGGAGGGTCGGGGACACTCTATGGCTACACCTTC.

At least ten counts were recorded for this clonotype. The chain is built from TRBV5-1 and TRBJ1-1; perhaps TRBD1 as D (5 bases). The CDR3 runs 15 residues. Trimming cost V 0 bases and J 1 base, with 10 bases left between them. The germline V gene encodes CDR1 SGHRS and CDR2 YFSETQ. CDR3 amino acids: CASSLAAGWNTEAFF. The CDR3 DNA sequence: TGCGCCAGCAGCTTGGCGGCAGGGTGGAACACTGAAGCTTTCTTT.

This chain connects TRBV7-9 to TRBJ2-5, with no clear D. This CDR3 has 12 amino acids. The V gene's germline CDR1 is SEHNR and CDR2 FQNEAQ (reference sequence). The V gene lost 2 bases and the J gene lost 5 bases, with 6 bases spanning the gap. CDR3 amino acids: CASSLTYETQYF. In DNA form, the CDR3 reads TGTGCCAGCAGCTTAACCTATGAGACCCAGTACTTC.

This clonotype was recorded a few times. The chain recombines TRBV27 with TRBJ2-3, with 8 bases fitting TRBD1. The CDR3 contains 17 residues. The V and J ends lost 7 bases and 0 bases, in that order; junction bases with no gene match: 12. Germline V lookup: CDR1 MNHEY, CDR2 SMNVEV (reference sequence). As DNA, the CDR3 is TGTGCCAGCACCCAACGCCAGGGGGCCCTTAGCACAGATACGCAGTATTTT. Translation gives CASTQRQGALSTDTQYF.

Here the CDR3 DNA reads TGTGCCAGCAGTTTCAACAGGGTGGGCTACACCTTC. This gives the protein CASSFNRVGYTF. This chain joins TRBV28 and TRBJ1-2; the D gene is possibly TRBD1 (6 bases). From germline, CDR1 is MDHEN and CDR2 SYDVKM. There are 12 residues in the CDR3. Trimming shortened V by 3 bases and J by 8 bases, and 10 bases separated the two germline ends.

The chain is built from TRBV18 and TRBJ1-4, with 11 bases fitting TRBD1. The V and J ends lost 3 bases and 8 bases, in that order; junction bases with no gene match: 5. The CDR3 is made up of 15 amino acids. Per the germline V gene, CDR1 is KGHSH and CDR2 is LQKENI. The CDR3 sequence: CASSPGTGGHEKLFF. CDR3 nucleotide sequence: TGTGCCAGCTCACCGGGGACAGGGGGTCACGAAAAACTGTTTTTT.

This clonotype has only a few counts. The chain links TRBV3-1 to TRBJ2-5; 7 bases line up with TRBD2. Losses at the gene ends were 4 bases for V and 1 base for J; bases not matched to a gene: 15. This CDR3 contains 18 residues. The germline CDR1 and CDR2 sequences are LGHDT and YNNKEL (reference sequence). The CDR3 DNA reads as TGTGCCAGCAGCCTGGGGGGGACCATACTCCTGGGCCAAGAGACCCAGTACTTC. Residues: CASSLGGTILLGQETQYF.

V gene TRBV29-1 combines with J gene TRBJ2-4; a possible D gene is TRBD2 (6 bases). Germline lookup yields CDR1 SQVTM and CDR2 ANQGSEA. The CDR3 covers 12 residues. The V end was cut by 7 bases, the J end by 6 bases, with 13 bases between. The CDR3 region is CSGRGRGNIQYF. CDR3 DNA sequence: TGCAGCGGGAGGGGCCGAGGAAACATTCAGTACTTC.

This clonotype has ten or more counts. DNA for the CDR3: TGTGCCAGCAGAAAGGACAGGGCTCGGGTTGAGACCCAGTACTTC. This codes for CASRKDRARVETQYF. The rearrangement links TRBV12-3 or TRBV12-4 to TRBJ2-5; TRBD1 matches 8 bases. Trimming removed 6 bases from V and 5 bases from J; junction bases left unmatched: 11. There are 15 residues in the CDR3.

The V and J genes are TRBV12-5 and TRBJ1-1; no clear D. The CDR3 runs 14 residues. In germline, CDR1 is LGHNT, CDR2 FRNRAP. Deletions cut 5 bases from V and 3 bases from J, with 13 bases between. DNA of the CDR3: TGTGCTAGTGGTATCGACGGCCGTGACACTGAAGCTTTCTTT. Encoded protein: CASGIDGRDTEAFF.

The chain's CDR3 is CASSKRDRLPVRYF. The DNA of the CDR3 is TGTGCCAGCAGTAAACGGGACCGCCTCCCAGTTAGGTACTTC. This chain joins TRBV12-3 or TRBV12-4 and TRBJ2-4; either TRBD1 or TRBD2 may fit D (5 bases each). CDR3 length: 14 amino acids. V gave up 5 bases and J gave up 15 bases, with 23 bases separating them.

The chain has TRBV20-1 and TRBJ2-1; 14 positions match TRBD2. The CDR3 extends over 16 amino acids. The germline gives CDR1 DFQATT, CDR2 SNEGSKA (reference sequence). Unmatched junction bases numbered 7, after V lost 0 bases and J lost 9 bases. The CDR3 spells CSARDPGLAGVFEQFF. CDR3 sequence (DNA): TGCAGTGCTAGAGATCCGGGACTAGCGGGAGTATTTGAGCAGTTCTTC.

This rearrangement joins TRBV5-3 to TRBJ2-3, with D hard to call. TRBV5-3 is annotated as an ORF whose role is uncertain. CDR3 length: 15 residues. The ends were cut back, 4 bases at V and 1 base at J, with 13 bases in the middle. The CDR3 nucleotides read TGTGCCAGAAGCCAACCTAAAAACTGCACAGATACGCAGTATTTT. The encoded protein is CARSQPKNCTDTQYF.

This clonotype was observed a handful of times. The chain joins TRBV7-6 to TRBJ1-4, with D perhaps matching TRBD1 (5 bases). The germline V gene encodes CDR1 SGHVS and CDR2 FNYEAQ. This CDR3 comprises 17 residues. Trimming took 2 bases from V and 8 from J, leaving 21 bases between them. CDR3 nucleotides: TGTGCCAGCAGCTTAAGCGGGCCGATCTATCCAGGGGAAAAACTGTTTTTT. This encodes CASSLSGPIYPGEKLFF.

This clonotype was detected ten times or more. This sequence joins TRBV7-3 and TRBJ2-2; 11 bases are shared with TRBD2. After removal of 5 bases from V and 3 bases from J, the junction contained 2 bases not matched to a gene. The CDR3 length is 15 residues. CDR1 and CDR2 from the germline V gene are SGHTA and FQGTGA. Here the CDR3 reads CASSQLAGDTGELFF. CDR3 sequence (DNA): TGTGCCAGCAGCCAACTAGCGGGAGACACCGGGGAGCTGTTTTTT.

This chain connects TRBV20-1 to TRBJ2-2; no firm D call. The CDR3 is 14 residues long. V dropped 6 bases and J dropped 0 bases, with 11 bases sitting between them. Germline CDR1 DFQATT, CDR2 SNEGSKA (reference sequence). The CDR3 DNA reads TGCAGTGCCTCCTTTGGGCCGAACACCGGGGAGCTGTTTTTT. Translating gives CSASFGPNTGELFF.

V is TRBV5-1 and J is TRBJ1-5; 7 nucleotides agree with TRBD1. Germline CDR1 is SGHRS and CDR2 is YFSETQ. Trimming at V came to 5 bases and at J to 5 bases, leaving 10 bases not matched to a gene. The CDR3 spans 15 residues. The CDR3 spells CASSPGQARYQPQHF. CDR3 in DNA: TGCGCCAGCAGTCCTGGACAGGCCCGGTATCAGCCCCAGCATTTT.

This clonotype showed up just a few times. The chain is built from TRBV6-1 and TRBJ2-1; 10 bases are a match to TRBD2. This CDR3 spans 14 amino acids. V was pared by 6 bases and J by 8 bases, with 7 bases of the junction left unmatched. Germline CDR1 MNHNS, CDR2 SASEGT. CDR3 nucleotide sequence: TGTGCCAGCAGCATCGGGACTAGCGTCGATGAGCAGTTCTTC. Amino acids: CASSIGTSVDEQFF.

The chain combines TRBV12-3 or TRBV12-4 with TRBJ2-1; D may be TRBD2 (6 bases). The CDR3 sequence is 17 residues long. Trimming shortened V by 6 bases and J by 4 bases, and 22 bases separated the two germline ends. This chain's CDR3 is CASRSEGSGSSYNEQFF. In DNA, the CDR3 is TGTGCCAGCAGATCCGAGGGTAGCGGTTCCTCTTACAATGAGCAGTTCTTC.

In this sample, this clonotype turned up a few times. The chain is built from TRBV6-2 or TRBV6-3 and TRBJ2-3, with D maybe TRBD2 (6 bases). From germline, CDR1 is MNHEY and CDR2 SVGEGT. Trimming removed 2 bases at V and 1 base at J, with 19 bases between. The length of the CDR3 is 18 residues. The CDR3 DNA follows: TGTGCCAGCAGTTACCGAACCGGGAGTGGGTTAGGCACAGATACGCAGTATTTT. Its protein product is CASSYRTGSGLGTDTQYF.

The chain combines TRBV5-1 with TRBJ2-3; 12 positions agree with TRBD2. Germline lookup yields CDR1 SGHRS and CDR2 YFSETQ. V was pared by 5 bases and J by 4 bases, with 5 bases of the junction left unmatched. The CDR3 spans 15 residues. CDR3 sequence: CASRFRLAGADTQYF. CDR3 sequence (DNA): TGCGCCAGCAGATTCCGACTAGCGGGAGCAGATACGCAGTATTTT.